This T cell receptor beta chain was profiled in a study of shared clonotypes between healthy human individuals. Profiled with immunoSEQ multiplex PCR; TCRdb holds only in-frame clones, not every one. The table lists a few million clones, 90% to 95% of them singletons, with about 0.13% in the top ten. There are 16 residues in the CDR3. Germline CDR1 SGHTA, CDR2 FQGNSA. The junction had 6 bases not matched to a gene; V was cut back by 1 base and J by 3 bases. The specimen sequenced was naive CD4+ T cells sorted from blood. Sample subset: CD45RA+ positively selected. The TCR comes from a man younger than 35 in good health. The genes are TRBV7-2 and TRBJ2-3; TRBD2 matches at 8 bases. The CDR3: CASSLGPAGVTDTQYF. The CDR3 DNA reads TGTGCCAGCAGCTTAGGACCAGCGGGAGTAACAGATACGCAGTATTTT.